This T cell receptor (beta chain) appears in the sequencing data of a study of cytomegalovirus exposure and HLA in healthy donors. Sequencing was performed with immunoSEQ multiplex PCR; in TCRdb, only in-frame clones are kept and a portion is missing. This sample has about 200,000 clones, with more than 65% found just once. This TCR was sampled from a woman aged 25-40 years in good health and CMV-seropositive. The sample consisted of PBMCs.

CDR3 in amino acids: CASSPGHSSSYEQYF. Written as DNA, the CDR3 is TGTGCCAGCAGCCCCGGACACTCGAGCTCCTACGAGCAGTACTTC. V gene TRBV11-3 combines with J gene TRBJ2-7; possibly TRBD1 for D (5 bases). The V and J ends lost 5 bases and 0 bases respectively, with 14 bases between them. The CDR3 is 15 residues long. Germline lookup yields CDR1 SGHNT and CDR2 YENEEA. Based on the CDR3 plus reference TRBV11-3 and TRBJ2-7, the full variable domain is EAGVVQSPRYKIIEKKQPVAFWCNPISGHNTLYWYLQNLGQGPELLIRYENEEAVDDSQLPKDRFSAERLKGVDSTLKIQPAELGDSAVYLCASSPGHSSSYEQYFGPGTRLTVT.